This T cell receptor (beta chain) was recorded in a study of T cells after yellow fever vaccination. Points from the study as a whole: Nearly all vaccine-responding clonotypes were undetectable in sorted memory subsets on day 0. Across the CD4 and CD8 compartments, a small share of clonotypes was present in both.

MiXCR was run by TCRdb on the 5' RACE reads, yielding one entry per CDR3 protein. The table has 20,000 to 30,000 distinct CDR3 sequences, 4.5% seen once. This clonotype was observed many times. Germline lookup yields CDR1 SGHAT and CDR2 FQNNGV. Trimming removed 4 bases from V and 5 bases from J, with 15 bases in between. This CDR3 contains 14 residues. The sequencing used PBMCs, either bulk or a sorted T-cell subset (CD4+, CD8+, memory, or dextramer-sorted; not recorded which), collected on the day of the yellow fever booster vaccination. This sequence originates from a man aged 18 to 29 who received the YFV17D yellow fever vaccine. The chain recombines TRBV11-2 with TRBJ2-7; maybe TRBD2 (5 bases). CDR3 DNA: TGTGCCAGCAGCTCCCCACGGGGTCGGCACGAGCAGTACTTC. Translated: CASSSPRGRHEQYF.